A selection of T cell receptor beta chains follows, all from one sample in a study of blood T cell repertoires in COVID-19. Sequenced by immunoSEQ multiplex PCR; TCRdb stores in-frame clones only, minus some. The sample contains about 100,000 clones, 70% to 80% of which appear only once. Sequencing was performed on peripheral blood. The source is a man in his 70s with active or convalescent COVID-19. Both conserved end residues are part of each CDR3. Each record gives: J gene, clone size, V gene, D gene, CDR3 protein, CDR3 DNA. A D gene is named only where the DNA matches it firmly. Only some rows state a clone size, as once, few, many or a class for expanded clones.

j_call: TRBJ1-1
clone_size: .
v_call: TRBV5-1
d_call: .
cdr3_aa: CASSLGAGMGTEAFF
cdr3_nt: TGCGCCAGCAGCTTGGGTGCGGGTATGGGAACTGAAGCTTTCTTT

j_call: TRBJ1-2
clone_size: .
v_call: TRBV10-2
d_call: TRBD1
cdr3_aa: CASSFYRTGGNYGYTF
cdr3_nt: TGCGCCAGCAGTTTCTACCGGACAGGGGGCAACTATGGCTACACCTTC

j_call: TRBJ2-3
clone_size: .
v_call: TRBV11-3
d_call: .
cdr3_aa: CASSLGSGSTDTQYF
cdr3_nt: TGTGCCAGCAGCTTGGGTAGCGGTAGCACAGATACGCAGTATTTT

j_call: TRBJ1-2
clone_size: .
v_call: TRBV4-1
d_call: .
cdr3_aa: CASSQGGRAPYGYTF
cdr3_nt: TGCGCCAGCAGCCAAGGGGGCAGGGCCCCCTATGGCTACACCTTC

j_call: TRBJ1-2
clone_size: .
v_call: TRBV3-1/TRBV3-2
d_call: TRBD1
cdr3_aa: CASSQDGTGYRYTF
cdr3_nt: TGTGCCAGCAGCCAAGATGGGACAGGGTATCGCTACACCTTC

j_call: TRBJ2-1
clone_size: .
v_call: TRBV9
d_call: TRBD2
cdr3_aa: CASSPTSGTYNEQFF
cdr3_nt: TGTGCCAGCAGCCCGACTAGCGGAACCTACAATGAGCAGTTCTTC

j_call: TRBJ2-1
clone_size: few
v_call: TRBV28
d_call: TRBD2
cdr3_aa: CASKSILYGTSGRNEQFF
cdr3_nt: TGTGCCAGCAAATCGATTCTATATGGGACTAGCGGGAGGAATGAGCAGTTCTTC

j_call: TRBJ2-5
clone_size: .
v_call: TRBV5-1
d_call: .
cdr3_aa: CASRDRGQETQYF
cdr3_nt: TGCGCCAGCAGGGATAGGGGGCAAGAGACCCAGTACTTC

j_call: TRBJ1-3
clone_size: .
v_call: TRBV7-6
d_call: .
cdr3_aa: CASSLVSFGVSGNTIYF
cdr3_nt: TGTGCCAGCAGCTTAGTCTCTTTCGGGGTCTCTGGAAACACCATATATTTT

j_call: TRBJ1-3
clone_size: .
v_call: TRBV9
d_call: TRBD1
cdr3_aa: CASSVAGGTGQGAGNTIYF
cdr3_nt: TGTGCCAGCAGCGTAGCTGGGGGGACGGGACAGGGCGCTGGAAACACCATATATTTT

j_call: TRBJ1-5
clone_size: .
v_call: TRBV24-1
d_call: .
cdr3_aa: CATSASGVGNQPQHF
cdr3_nt: TGTGCCACCAGTGCTTCAGGGGTGGGCAATCAGCCCCAGCATTTT

j_call: TRBJ2-5
clone_size: .
v_call: TRBV30
d_call: TRBD1
cdr3_aa: CAWSVGQGARETQYF
cdr3_nt: TGTGCCTGGAGTGTAGGTCAGGGGGCTAGAGAGACCCAGTACTTC

j_call: TRBJ1-1
clone_size: .
v_call: TRBV7-9
d_call: .
cdr3_aa: CASSSLRSTEAFF
cdr3_nt: TGTGCCAGCAGCTCATTGCGGAGCACTGAAGCTTTCTTT

j_call: TRBJ1-2
clone_size: .
v_call: TRBV6-5
d_call: .
cdr3_aa: CAASLNYGYTF
cdr3_nt: TGTGCCGCGTCACTTAACTATGGCTACACCTTC

j_call: TRBJ1-2
clone_size: .
v_call: TRBV6-5
d_call: .
cdr3_aa: CATTGGDYGYTF
cdr3_nt: TGTGCCACTACTGGGGGGGACTATGGCTACACCTTC

j_call: TRBJ2-5
clone_size: .
v_call: TRBV29-1
d_call: .
cdr3_aa: CSVAMGGQETQYF
cdr3_nt: TGCAGCGTTGCGATGGGAGGCCAAGAGACCCAGTACTTC

j_call: TRBJ1-6
clone_size: few
v_call: TRBV2
d_call: .
cdr3_aa: CASSLLGGESSPLHF
cdr3_nt: TGTGCCAGCAGTCTCCTAGGGGGGGAGAGTTCACCCCTCCACTTT